This T cell receptor beta chain was identified in a study of blood T cells in healthy people across ages. Sample-barcoded 5' priming and a J-beta primer mix drove a second PCR of about 6 to 12 cycles. TCRdb redid the calling of the 5' RACE reads with MiXCR, one entry per CDR3 protein. The data contain about 970,000 distinct CDR3 sequences, approximately 50% of them singletons. V dropped 4 bases and J dropped 6; count of bases not matched to a gene: 15. CDR1 is SGHDT, CDR2 YYEEEE, per germline. The CDR3 is made up of 17 amino acids. V and J are TRBV5-6 and TRBJ1-4; TRBD1 matches 7 bases. The origin of this receptor is a woman aged 60-75 years in good health. Sequencing was carried out using blood. The CDR3 nucleotides are TGTGCCAGCAGCGCCCCCCCAGGGGGTCTTCGAGATGAAAAACTGTTTTTT. Amino acids: CASSAPPGGLRDEKLFF.